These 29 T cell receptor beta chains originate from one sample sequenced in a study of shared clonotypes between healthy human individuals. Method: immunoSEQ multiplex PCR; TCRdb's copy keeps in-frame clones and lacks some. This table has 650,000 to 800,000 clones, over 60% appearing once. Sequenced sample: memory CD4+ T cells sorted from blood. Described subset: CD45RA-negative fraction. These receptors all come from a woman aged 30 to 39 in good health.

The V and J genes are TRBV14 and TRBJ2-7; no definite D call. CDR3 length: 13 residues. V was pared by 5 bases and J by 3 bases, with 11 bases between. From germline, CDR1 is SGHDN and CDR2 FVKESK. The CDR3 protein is CASSRFLGYEQYF. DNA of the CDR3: TGTGCCAGCAGCAGGTTTCTTGGCTACGAGCAGTACTTC.

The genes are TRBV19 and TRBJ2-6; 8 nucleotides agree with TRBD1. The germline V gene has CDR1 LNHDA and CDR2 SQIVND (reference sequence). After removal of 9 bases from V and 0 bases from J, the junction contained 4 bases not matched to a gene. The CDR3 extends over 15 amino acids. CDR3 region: CASGQGNSGANVLTF. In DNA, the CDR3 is TGTGCCAGCGGACAGGGAAACTCTGGGGCCAACGTCCTGACTTTC.

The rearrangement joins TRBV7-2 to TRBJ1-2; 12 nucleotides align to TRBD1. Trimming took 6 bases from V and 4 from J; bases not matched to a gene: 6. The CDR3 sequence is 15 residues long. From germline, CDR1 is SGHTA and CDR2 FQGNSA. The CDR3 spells CASSPGQGAGYGYTF. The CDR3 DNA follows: TGTGCCAGCAGTCCGGGACAGGGGGCCGGCTATGGCTACACCTTC.

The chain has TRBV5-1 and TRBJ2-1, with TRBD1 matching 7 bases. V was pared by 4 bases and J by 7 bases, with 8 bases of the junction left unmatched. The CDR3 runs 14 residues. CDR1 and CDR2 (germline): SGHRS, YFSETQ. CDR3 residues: CASSLGDSRNEQFF. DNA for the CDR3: TGCGCCAGCAGCCTGGGGGACAGCAGGAATGAGCAGTTCTTC. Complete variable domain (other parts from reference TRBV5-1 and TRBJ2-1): KAGVTQTPRYLIKTRGQQVTLSCSPISGHRSVSWYQQTPGQGLQFLFEYFSETQRNKGNFPGRFSGRQFSNSRSEMNVSTLELGDSALYLCASSLGDSRNEQFFGPGTRLTVL.

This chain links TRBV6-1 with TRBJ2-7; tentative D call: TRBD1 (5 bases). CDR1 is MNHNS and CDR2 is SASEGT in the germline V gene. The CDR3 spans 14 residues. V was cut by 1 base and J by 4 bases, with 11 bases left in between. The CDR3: CASSEGQGGYEQYF. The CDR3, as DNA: TGTGCCAGCAGTGAAGGTCAGGGTGGTTACGAGCAGTACTTC.

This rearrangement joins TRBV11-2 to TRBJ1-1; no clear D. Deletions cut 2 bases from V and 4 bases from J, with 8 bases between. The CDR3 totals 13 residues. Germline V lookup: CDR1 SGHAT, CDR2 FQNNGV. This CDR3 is CASSLFRSTEAFF. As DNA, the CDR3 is TGTGCCAGCAGCTTATTTCGGTCCACTGAAGCTTTCTTT.

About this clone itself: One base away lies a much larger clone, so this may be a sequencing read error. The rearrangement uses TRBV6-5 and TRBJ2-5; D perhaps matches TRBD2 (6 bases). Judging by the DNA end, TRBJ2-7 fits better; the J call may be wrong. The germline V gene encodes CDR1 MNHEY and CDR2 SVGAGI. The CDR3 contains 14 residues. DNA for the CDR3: TGTGCCAGCGCCCGGGACTTCAGCTCCTACGAGCAGTACTTC. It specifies CASARDFSSYEQYF.

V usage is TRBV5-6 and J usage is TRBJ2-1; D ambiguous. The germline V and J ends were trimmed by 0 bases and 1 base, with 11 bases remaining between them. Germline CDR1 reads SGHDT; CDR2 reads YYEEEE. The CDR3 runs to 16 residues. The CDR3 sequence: CASSLGQKVSYNEQFF. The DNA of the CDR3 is TGTGCCAGCAGCTTGGGGCAGAAGGTATCCTACAATGAGCAGTTCTTC. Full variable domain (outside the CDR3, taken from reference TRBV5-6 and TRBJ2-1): DAGVTQSPTHLIKTRGQQVTLRCSPKSGHDTVSWYQQALGQGPQFIFQYYEEEERQRGNFPDRFSGHQFPNYSSELNVNALLLGDSALYLCASSLGQKVSYNEQFFGPGTRLTVL.

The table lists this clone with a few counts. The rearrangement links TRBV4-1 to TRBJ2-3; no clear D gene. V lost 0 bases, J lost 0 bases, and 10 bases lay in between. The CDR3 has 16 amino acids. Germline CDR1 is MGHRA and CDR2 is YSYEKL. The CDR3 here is CASSQENRVSTDTQYF. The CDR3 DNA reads TGCGCCAGCAGCCAAGAAAACAGAGTAAGCACAGATACGCAGTATTTT.

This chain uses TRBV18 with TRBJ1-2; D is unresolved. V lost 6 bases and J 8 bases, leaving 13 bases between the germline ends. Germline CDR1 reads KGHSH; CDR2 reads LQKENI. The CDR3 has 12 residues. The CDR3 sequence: CASSREEMGYTF. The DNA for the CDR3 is TGTGCCAGCTCCCGGGAGGAGATGGGCTACACCTTC.

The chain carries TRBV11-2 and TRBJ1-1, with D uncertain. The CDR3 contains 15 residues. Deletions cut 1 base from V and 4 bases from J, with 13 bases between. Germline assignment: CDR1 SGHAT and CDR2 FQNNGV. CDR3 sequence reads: CASSLASGVGTEAFF. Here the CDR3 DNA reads TGTGCCAGCAGCTTAGCAAGCGGGGTGGGCACTGAAGCTTTCTTT.

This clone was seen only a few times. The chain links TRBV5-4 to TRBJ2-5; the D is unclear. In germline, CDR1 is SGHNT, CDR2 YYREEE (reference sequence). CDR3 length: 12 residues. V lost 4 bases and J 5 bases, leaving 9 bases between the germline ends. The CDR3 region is CASSADEETQYF. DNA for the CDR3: TGTGCCAGCAGCGCTGACGAGGAGACCCAGTACTTC.

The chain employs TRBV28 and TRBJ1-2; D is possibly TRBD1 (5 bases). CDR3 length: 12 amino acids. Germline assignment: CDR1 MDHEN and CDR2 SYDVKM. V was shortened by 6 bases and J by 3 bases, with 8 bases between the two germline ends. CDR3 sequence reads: CASRTEHYGYTF. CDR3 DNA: TGTGCCAGCAGGACAGAGCACTATGGCTACACCTTC.

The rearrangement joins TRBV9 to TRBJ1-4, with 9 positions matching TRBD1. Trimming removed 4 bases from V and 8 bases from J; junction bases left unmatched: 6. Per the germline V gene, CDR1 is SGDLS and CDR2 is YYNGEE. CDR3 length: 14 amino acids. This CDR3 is CASSPGQGVEKLFF. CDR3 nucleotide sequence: TGTGCCAGCAGCCCGGGACAGGGCGTCGAAAAACTGTTTTTT.

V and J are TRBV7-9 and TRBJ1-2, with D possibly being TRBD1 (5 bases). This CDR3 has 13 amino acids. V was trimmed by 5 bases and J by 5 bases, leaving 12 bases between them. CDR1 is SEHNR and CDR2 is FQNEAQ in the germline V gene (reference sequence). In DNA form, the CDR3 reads TGTGCCAGCAGCGGGGACCGAATTTATGGCTACACCTTC. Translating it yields CASSGDRIYGYTF.

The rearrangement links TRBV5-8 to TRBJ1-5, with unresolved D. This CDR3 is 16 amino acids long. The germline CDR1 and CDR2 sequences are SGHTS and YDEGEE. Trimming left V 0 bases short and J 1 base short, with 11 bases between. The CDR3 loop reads CASSLGDGLSNQPQHF. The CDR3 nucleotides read TGTGCCAGCAGCTTGGGAGACGGTTTAAGCAATCAGCCCCAGCATTTT.

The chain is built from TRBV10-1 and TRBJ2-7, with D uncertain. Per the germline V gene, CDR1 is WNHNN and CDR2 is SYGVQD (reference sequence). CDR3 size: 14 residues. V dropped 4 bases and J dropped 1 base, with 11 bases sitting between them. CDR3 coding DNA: TGCGCCAGCAGTGGTCCCGGCGAATCCTACGAGCAGTACTTC. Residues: CASSGPGESYEQYF.

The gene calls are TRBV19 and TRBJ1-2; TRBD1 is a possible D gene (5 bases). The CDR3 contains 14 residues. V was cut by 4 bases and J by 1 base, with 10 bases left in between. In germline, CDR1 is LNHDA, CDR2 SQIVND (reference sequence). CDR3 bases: TGTGCCAGTAGTACGGGACGGATTAACTATGGCTACACCTTC. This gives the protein CASSTGRINYGYTF.

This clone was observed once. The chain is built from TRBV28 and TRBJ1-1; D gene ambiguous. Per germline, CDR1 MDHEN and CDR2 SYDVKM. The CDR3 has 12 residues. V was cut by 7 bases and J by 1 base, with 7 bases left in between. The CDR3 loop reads CASNDGNTEAFF. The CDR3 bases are TGTGCCAGCAACGATGGGAACACTGAAGCTTTCTTT.

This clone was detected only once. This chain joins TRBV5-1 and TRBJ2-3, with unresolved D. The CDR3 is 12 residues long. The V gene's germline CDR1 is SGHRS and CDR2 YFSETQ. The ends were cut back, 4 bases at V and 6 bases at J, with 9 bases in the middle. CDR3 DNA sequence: TGCGCCAGCAGCCAGTATGGCGATACGCAGTATTTT. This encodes CASSQYGDTQYF. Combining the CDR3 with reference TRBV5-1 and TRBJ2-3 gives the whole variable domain KAGVTQTPRYLIKTRGQQVTLSCSPISGHRSVSWYQQTPGQGLQFLFEYFSETQRNKGNFPGRFSGRQFSNSRSEMNVSTLELGDSALYLCASSQYGDTQYFGPGTRLTVL.

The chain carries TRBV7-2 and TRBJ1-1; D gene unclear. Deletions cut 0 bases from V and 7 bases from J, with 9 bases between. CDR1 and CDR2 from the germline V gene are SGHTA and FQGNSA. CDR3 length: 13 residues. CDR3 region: CASSLAGWVEAFF. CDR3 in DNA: TGTGCCAGCAGCTTAGCGGGGTGGGTTGAAGCTTTCTTT.

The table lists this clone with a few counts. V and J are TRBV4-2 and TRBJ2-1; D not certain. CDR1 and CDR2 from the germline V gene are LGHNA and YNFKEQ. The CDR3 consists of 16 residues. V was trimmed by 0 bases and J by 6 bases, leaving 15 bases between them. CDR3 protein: CASSQDNAPPGNEQFF. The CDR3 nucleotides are TGTGCCAGCAGCCAAGATAATGCCCCTCCTGGCAATGAGCAGTTCTTC.

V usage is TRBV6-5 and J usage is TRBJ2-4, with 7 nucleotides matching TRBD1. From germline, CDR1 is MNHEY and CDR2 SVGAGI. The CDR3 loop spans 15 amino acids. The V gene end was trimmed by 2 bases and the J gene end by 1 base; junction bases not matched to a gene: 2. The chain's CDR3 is CASSYGGQAKNIQYF. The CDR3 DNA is TGTGCCAGCAGTTACGGGGGACAGGCCAAAAACATTCAGTACTTC.

CDR3 sequence: CASSPLARGQGAENIQYF. For the CDR3, the DNA is TGTGCCAGCTCACCACTAGCTCGGGGACAGGGAGCTGAAAACATTCAGTACTTC. The rearrangement links TRBV18 to TRBJ2-4; 9 bases agree with TRBD1. CDR3 length: 18 residues. Trimming took 1 base from V and 5 from J; bases not matched to a gene: 12. Germline V gene lookup returns CDR1 KGHSH and CDR2 LQKENI.

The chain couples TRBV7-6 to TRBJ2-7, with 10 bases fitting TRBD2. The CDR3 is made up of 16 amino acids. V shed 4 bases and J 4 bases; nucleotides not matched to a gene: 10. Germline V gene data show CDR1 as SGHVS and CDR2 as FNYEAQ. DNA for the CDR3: TGTGCCAGCAGCTCCCCTAGCGGGAGCCCCCGTTACGAGCAGTACTTC. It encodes CASSSPSGSPRYEQYF.

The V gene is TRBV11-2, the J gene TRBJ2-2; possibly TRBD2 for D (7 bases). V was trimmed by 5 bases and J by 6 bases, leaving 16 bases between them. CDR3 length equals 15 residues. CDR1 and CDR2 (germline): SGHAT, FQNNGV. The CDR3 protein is CASSPLRGGAGELFF. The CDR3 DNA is TGTGCCAGCAGCCCCCTCAGGGGAGGGGCCGGGGAGCTGTTTTTT.

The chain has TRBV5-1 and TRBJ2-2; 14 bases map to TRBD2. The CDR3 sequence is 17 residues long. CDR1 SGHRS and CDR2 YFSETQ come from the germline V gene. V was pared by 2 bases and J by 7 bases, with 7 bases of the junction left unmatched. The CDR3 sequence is CASSLGLAGGGYGELFF. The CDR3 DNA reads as TGCGCCAGCAGCTTAGGACTAGCGGGAGGAGGTTACGGGGAGCTGTTTTTT.

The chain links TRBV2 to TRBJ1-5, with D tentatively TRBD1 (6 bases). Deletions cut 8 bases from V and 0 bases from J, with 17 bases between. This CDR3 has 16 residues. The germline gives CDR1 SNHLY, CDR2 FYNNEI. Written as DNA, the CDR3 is TGTGCCAGCCAATTATACCGGGACAATAGCAATCAGCCCCAGCATTTT. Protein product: CASQLYRDNSNQPQHF.

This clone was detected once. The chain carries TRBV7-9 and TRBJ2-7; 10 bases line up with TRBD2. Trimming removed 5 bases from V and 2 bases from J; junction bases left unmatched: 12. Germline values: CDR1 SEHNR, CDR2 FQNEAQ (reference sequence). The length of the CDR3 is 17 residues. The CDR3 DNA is TGTGCCAGCAGCCCCAGCTTCACTAGCGGGACCACCTACGAGCAGTACTTC. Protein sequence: CASSPSFTSGTTYEQYF. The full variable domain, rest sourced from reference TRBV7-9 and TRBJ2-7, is DTGVSQNPRHKITKRGQNVTFRCDPISEHNRLYWYRQTLGQGPEFLTYFQNEAQLEKSRLLSDRFSAERPKGSFSTLEIQRTEQGDSAMYLCASSPSFTSGTTYEQYFGPGTRLTVT.